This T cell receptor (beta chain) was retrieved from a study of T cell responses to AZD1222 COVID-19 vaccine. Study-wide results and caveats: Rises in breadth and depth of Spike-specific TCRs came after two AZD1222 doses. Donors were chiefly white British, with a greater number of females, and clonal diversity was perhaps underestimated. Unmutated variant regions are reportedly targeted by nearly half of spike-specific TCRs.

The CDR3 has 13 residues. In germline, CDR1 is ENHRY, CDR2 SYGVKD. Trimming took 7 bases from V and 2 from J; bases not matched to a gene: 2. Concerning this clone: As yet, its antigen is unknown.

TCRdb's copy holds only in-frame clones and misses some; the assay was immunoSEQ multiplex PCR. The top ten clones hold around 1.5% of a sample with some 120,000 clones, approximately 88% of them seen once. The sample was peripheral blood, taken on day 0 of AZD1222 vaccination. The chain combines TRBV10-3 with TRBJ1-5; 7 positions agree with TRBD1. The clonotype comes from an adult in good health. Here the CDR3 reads CAITGGGNQPQHF. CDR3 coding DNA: TGTGCCATCACAGGGGGTGGCAATCAGCCCCAGCATTTT.